The clone carrying this T cell receptor beta chain appeared a few times. Using immunoSEQ multiplex PCR, the repertoire was profiled, and TCRdb retains in-frame clones only, with some absent. The sample shows about 98,000 clones, 79% of them seen only once. This sample is drawn from a study of control samples from healthy donors and cancer patients. V shed 5 bases and J shed 6 bases, with 23 bases lying between them. Per the germline V gene, CDR1 is SGHAT and CDR2 is FQNNGV. This CDR3 has 16 amino acids. The sequence derives from a woman in her 30s in good health. Material for sequencing was blood. The chain uses TRBV11-2 and TRBJ2-7; D gene unclear. The CDR3 nucleotides read TGTGCCAGCAGCCTCCCGTTGGGGTACTTGGGCGGCGAGCAGTACTTC. It codes for CASSLPLGYLGGEQYF.